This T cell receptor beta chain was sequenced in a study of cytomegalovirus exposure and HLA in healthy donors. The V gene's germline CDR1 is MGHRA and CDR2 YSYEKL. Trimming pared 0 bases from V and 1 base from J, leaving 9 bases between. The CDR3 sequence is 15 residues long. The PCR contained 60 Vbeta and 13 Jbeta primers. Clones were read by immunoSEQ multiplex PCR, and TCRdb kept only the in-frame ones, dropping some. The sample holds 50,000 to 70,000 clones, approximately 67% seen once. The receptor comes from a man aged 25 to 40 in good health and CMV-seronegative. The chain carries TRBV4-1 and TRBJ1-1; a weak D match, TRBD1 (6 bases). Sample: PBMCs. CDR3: CASSQDQGGNTEAFF. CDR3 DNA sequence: TGCGCCAGCAGCCAAGATCAAGGGGGGAACACTGAAGCTTTCTTT.